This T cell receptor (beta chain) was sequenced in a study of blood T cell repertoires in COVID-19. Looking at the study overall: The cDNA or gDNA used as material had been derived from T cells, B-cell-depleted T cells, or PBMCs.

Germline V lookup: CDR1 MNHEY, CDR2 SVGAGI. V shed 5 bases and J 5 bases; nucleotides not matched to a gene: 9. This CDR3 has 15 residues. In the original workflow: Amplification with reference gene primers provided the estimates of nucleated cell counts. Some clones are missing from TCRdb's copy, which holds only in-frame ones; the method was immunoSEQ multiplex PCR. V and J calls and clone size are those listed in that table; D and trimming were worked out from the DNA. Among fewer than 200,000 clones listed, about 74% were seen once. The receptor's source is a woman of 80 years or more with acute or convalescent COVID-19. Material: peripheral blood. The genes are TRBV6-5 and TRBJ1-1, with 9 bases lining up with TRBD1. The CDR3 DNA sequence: TGTGCCAGCAGTCGCTCACAGGGGGCGAGGACTGAAGCTTTCTTT. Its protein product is CASSRSQGARTEAFF.